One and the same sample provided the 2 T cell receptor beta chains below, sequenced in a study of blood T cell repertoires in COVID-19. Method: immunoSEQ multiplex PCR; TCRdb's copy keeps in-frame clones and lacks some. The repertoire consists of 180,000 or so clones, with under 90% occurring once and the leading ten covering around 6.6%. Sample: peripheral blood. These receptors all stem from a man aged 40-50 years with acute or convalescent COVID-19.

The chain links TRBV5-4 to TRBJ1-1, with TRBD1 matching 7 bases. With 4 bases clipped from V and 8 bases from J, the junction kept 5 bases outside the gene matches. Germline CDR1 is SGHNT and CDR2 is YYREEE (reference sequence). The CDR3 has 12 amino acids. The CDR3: CASSQQTGEAFF. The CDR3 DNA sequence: TGTGCCAGCAGCCAACAGACAGGGGAAGCTTTCTTT.

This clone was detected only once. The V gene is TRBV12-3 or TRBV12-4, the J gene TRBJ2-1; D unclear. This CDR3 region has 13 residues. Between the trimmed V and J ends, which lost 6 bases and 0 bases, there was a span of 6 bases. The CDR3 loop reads CASSPSSYNEQFF. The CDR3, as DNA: TGTGCCAGCAGCCCGAGCTCCTACAATGAGCAGTTCTTC.